This T cell receptor beta chain stems from a study of T cells in Graves' hyperthyroidism and ophthalmopathy. Study at large: Peripheral blood draws took place at initial diagnosis, ahead of any treatment. Notes on the study in general: Ophthalmopathy was predicted by the model a median of roughly 6.7 months ahead of onset.

As concerns this clonotype: The target antigen is unknown.

RNA transcripts yielded amplified TCR beta CDR3 regions. With the HTBI primer set, the TCR CDR3 went through a first round of RT-PCR. TCRdb fed the multiplex PCR reads into MiXCR, producing one record per CDR3 protein. The profile covers hundreds of thousands of distinct CDR3 sequences, with 14% appearing a single time and under 30% taken by the ten largest. The sample taken for sequencing was blood. The receptor was isolated from a woman aged 25-40 years with Graves' hyperthyroidism.

CDR3 coding DNA: TGTGCCAGCAGCTTAGTGGCGGGAGCCCGCAATGAGCAGTTCTTC. This translates into CASSLVAGARNEQFF. The chain joins TRBV11-2 to TRBJ2-1; 7 nucleotides match TRBD2. V lost 1 base, J lost 6 bases, and 6 bases stayed unmatched. Looked up from germline, CDR1 is SGHAT and CDR2 is FQNNGV. The CDR3 is 15 residues long.